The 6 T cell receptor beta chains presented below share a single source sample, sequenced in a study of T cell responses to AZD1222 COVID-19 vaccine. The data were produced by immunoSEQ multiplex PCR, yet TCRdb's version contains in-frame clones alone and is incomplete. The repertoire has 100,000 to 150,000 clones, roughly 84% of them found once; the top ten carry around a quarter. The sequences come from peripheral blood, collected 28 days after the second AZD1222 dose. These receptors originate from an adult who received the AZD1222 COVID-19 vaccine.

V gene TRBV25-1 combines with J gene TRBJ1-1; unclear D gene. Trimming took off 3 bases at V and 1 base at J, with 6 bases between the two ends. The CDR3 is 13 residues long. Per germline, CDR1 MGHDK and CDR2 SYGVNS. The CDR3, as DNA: TGTGCCAGCAGTGATAGGCAGAACACTGAAGCTTTCTTT. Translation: CASSDRQNTEAFF.

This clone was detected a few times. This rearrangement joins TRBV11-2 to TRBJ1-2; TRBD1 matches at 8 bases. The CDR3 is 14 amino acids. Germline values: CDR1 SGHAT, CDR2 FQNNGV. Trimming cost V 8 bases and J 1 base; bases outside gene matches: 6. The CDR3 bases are TGTGCCAGCGGACACAGGGGGTATAACTATGGCTACACCTTC. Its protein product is CASGHRGYNYGYTF.

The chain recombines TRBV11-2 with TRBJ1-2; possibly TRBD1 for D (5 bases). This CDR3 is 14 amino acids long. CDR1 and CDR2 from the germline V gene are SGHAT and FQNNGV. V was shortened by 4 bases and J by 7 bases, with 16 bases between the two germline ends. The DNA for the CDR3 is TGTGCCAGCAGCTCAATCTCAGGGTATCGTGGCTACACCTTC. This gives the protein CASSSISGYRGYTF.

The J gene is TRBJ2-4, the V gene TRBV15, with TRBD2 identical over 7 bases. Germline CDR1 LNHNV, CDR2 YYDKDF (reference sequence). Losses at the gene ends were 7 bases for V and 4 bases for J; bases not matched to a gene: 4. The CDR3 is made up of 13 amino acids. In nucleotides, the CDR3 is TGTGCCACCACCAGGGAGGGTAAAAACATTCAGTACTTC. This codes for CATTREGKNIQYF.

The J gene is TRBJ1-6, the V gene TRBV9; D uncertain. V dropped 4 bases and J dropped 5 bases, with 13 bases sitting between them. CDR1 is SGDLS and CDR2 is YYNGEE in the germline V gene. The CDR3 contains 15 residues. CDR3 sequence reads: CASSPVSRDNSPLHF. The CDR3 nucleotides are TGTGCCAGCAGCCCAGTTTCACGGGATAATTCACCCCTCCACTTT.

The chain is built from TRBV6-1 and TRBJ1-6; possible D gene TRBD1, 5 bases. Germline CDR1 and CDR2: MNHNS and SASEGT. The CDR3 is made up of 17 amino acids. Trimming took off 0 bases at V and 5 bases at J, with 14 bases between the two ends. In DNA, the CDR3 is TGTGCCAGCAGTGAAGCTAAGGCAGGGAAGAATAATTCACCCCTCCACTTT. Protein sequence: CASSEAKAGKNNSPLHF.